The entry below describes one TCR beta chain. Its antigen is still unknown. Within the ViraFEST assay, antigen-specific CD4+ T cells underwent expansion with viral peptide pools prior to sequencing. Investigators separated out CD4+ T cells once approximately 10 days of culture had passed. Vaccinees lacked prior SARS-CoV-2 infection and tested negative for nucleocapsid antibodies. This entry is derived from a study of vaccination effects on CD4 cells after COVID-19. General study points: There was only 1 of 255 vaccine-induced clones in healthy vaccinees that cross-reacted with common cold coronaviruses.

Per germline, CDR1 SQVTM and CDR2 ANQGSEA. Trimming took 6 bases from V and 1 from J, leaving 13 bases between them. CDR3 length: 13 residues. Clones were sequenced by immunoSEQ multiplex PCR, and TCRdb holds only the in-frame ones, with some missing. The data hold some 60,000 clones, with 65% to 85% observed a single time. The source was CD4+ T cells from PBMCs cultured with HCoV-NL63 spike peptides, collected before COVID-19 vaccination. The chain recombines TRBV29-1 with TRBJ2-7; the D is unclear. This receptor was identified in a human donor who received a COVID-19 vaccine. The DNA for the CDR3 is TGCAGCGTGGTGGACGGTTTATCCTACGAGCAGTACGTC. Amino acids: CSVVDGLSYEQYV.